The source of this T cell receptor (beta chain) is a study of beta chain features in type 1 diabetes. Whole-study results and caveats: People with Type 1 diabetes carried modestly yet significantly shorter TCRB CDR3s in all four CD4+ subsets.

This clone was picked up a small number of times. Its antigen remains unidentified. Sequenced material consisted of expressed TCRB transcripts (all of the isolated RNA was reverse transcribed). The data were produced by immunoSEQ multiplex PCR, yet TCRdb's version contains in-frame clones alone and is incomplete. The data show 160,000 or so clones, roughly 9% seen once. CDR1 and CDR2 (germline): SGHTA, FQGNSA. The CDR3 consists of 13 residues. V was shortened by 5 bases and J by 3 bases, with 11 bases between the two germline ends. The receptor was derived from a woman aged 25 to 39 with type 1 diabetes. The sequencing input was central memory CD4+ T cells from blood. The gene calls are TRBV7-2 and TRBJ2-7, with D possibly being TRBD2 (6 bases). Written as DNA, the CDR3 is TGTGCCAGCAGCAACGGACTAATCTACGAGCAGTACTTC. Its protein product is CASSNGLIYEQYF.